The 29 T cell receptor beta chains below were found in one sample sequenced in a study of yellow fever vaccine responses in identical twins. TCRdb reprocessed the RT-PCR reads with MiXCR, giving one entry per CDR3 protein. The data contain 3,000 to 4,500 distinct CDR3 sequences, roughly 81% of them singletons. Specimen: T cells from blood (PBMCs), unsorted or a sorted subset (not recorded which), collected before or after yellow fever vaccination (not recorded which). Receptors were obtained from a woman aged 18-30 years who received the yellow fever vaccine.

V is TRBV5-1 and J is TRBJ1-1, with 8 bases fitting TRBD1. The CDR3 contains 14 residues. Germline V CDR1 and CDR2: SGHRS, YFSETQ. The junction had 8 bases not matched to a gene; V was cut back by 3 bases and J by 7 bases. The CDR3 nucleotides read TGCGCCAGCAGCTGGGGGACAGGAGGAGGTGAAGCTTTCTTT. Translation gives CASSWGTGGGEAFF. The whole variable domain, filled in from reference TRBV5-1 and TRBJ1-1, reads KAGVTQTPRYLIKTRGQQVTLSCSPISGHRSVSWYQQTPGQGLQFLFEYFSETQRNKGNFPGRFSGRQFSNSRSEMNVSTLELGDSALYLCASSWGTGGGEAFFGQGTRLTVV.

The CDR3 coding sequence is TGTGCCAGCAGCTTAGATCGCAGAATCACCGGGGAGCTGTTTTTT. Encoded protein: CASSLDRRITGELFF. The chain carries TRBV11-2 and TRBJ2-2; unclear D gene. The V gene's germline CDR1 is SGHAT and CDR2 FQNNGV. The ends were cut back, 0 bases at V and 4 bases at J, with 9 bases in the middle. The CDR3 is 15 residues long.

The chain links TRBV12-3 or TRBV12-4 to TRBJ2-1; D possibly corresponds to TRBD2 (6 bases). The V gene lost 5 bases and the J gene lost 9 bases, with 8 bases spanning the gap. The CDR3 spans 11 residues. The CDR3 loop reads CASSRGGEQFF. The CDR3 coding sequence is TGTGCCAGCAGTCGGGGAGGTGAGCAGTTCTTC.

J is TRBJ1-1 and V is TRBV10-3, with D possibly TRBD1 on 6 matching bases. Trimming pared 6 bases from V and 0 bases from J, leaving 20 bases between. The CDR3 extends over 17 amino acids. CDR1 ENHRY and CDR2 SYGVKD come from the germline V gene. The DNA for the CDR3 is TGTGCCATCAGGACCCACGGACCACAGGGACTGAACACTGAAGCTTTCTTT. It encodes CAIRTHGPQGLNTEAFF.

This chain joins TRBV4-1 and TRBJ2-4; possibly TRBD1 for D (5 bases). The germline gives CDR1 MGHRA, CDR2 YSYEKL. V lost 4 bases and J 0 bases, leaving 7 bases between the germline ends. This CDR3 spans 14 amino acids. The CDR3 is CASSPQGAKNIQYF. CDR3 in DNA: TGCGCCAGCAGCCCCCAGGGAGCCAAAAACATTCAGTACTTC.

The V and J genes are TRBV11-3 and TRBJ2-7, with no clear D. Per the germline V gene, CDR1 is SGHNT and CDR2 is YENEEA. The V gene lost 4 bases and the J gene lost 2 bases, with 9 bases spanning the gap. The CDR3 runs to 13 residues. CDR3 residues: CASSYGPTYEQYF. CDR3 nucleotide sequence: TGTGCCAGCAGCTACGGACCAACCTACGAGCAGTACTTC.

The chain links TRBV11-1 to TRBJ2-1; tentative D call: TRBD1 (6 bases). The CDR3 totals 16 residues. The germline V gene encodes CDR1 SGHAT and CDR2 FQDESV (reference sequence). Trimming cost V 5 bases and J 0 bases, with 14 bases left between them. CDR3 protein: CASSQLGRGSYNEQFF. The CDR3 coding sequence is TGTGCCAGCAGCCAGTTGGGCAGGGGCTCCTACAATGAGCAGTTCTTC.

This chain joins TRBV11-1 and TRBJ2-5; the match to TRBD2 covers 10 bases. CDR3 length equals 17 residues. Germline CDR1 and CDR2: SGHAT and FQDESV (reference sequence). V shed 5 bases and J 2 bases; nucleotides not matched to a gene: 11. CDR3 region: CASSPRASGGNQETQYF. Written as DNA, the CDR3 is TGTGCCAGCAGCCCTAGGGCTAGCGGGGGTAATCAAGAGACCCAGTACTTC.

The chain employs TRBV27 and TRBJ2-1; tentative D call: TRBD1 (5 bases). The V and J ends lost 6 bases and 5 bases respectively, with 17 bases between them. CDR3 size: 15 residues. The germline CDR1 and CDR2 sequences are MNHEY and SMNVEV (reference sequence). CDR3 protein: CASRPLLDRNNEQFF. In DNA form, the CDR3 reads TGTGCCAGCAGACCGCTTCTTGACAGAAACAATGAGCAGTTCTTC.

The chain couples TRBV7-6 to TRBJ2-1; perhaps TRBD1 as D (6 bases). Germline V gives CDR1 SGHVS, CDR2 FNYEAQ. V was clipped by 3 bases and J by 3 bases, with 15 bases between them. The CDR3 runs to 16 residues. This CDR3 reads CASSLKTGSSYNEQFF. The CDR3 DNA follows: TGTGCCAGCAGCTTGAAGACAGGATCTAGCTACAATGAGCAGTTCTTC.

The chain uses TRBV6-1 and TRBJ2-5; 7 bases match TRBD2. With 6 bases clipped from V and 1 base from J, the junction kept 11 bases outside the gene matches. This CDR3 spans 16 amino acids. Germline loops: CDR1 MNHNS, CDR2 SASEGT. As DNA, the CDR3 is TGTGCCAGCAGCCTGAGCCGGGACTACTTCCAAGAGACCCAGTACTTC. It yields the protein CASSLSRDYFQETQYF.

The chain couples TRBV29-1 to TRBJ2-2; D is perhaps TRBD2 (6 bases). The V gene lost 5 bases and the J gene lost 0 bases, with 10 bases spanning the gap. This CDR3 comprises 14 residues. CDR1 is SQVTM and CDR2 is ANQGSEA in the germline V gene. The CDR3 DNA is TGCAGCGTTCGGGGGTCTTCGAACACCGGGGAGCTGTTTTTT. This codes for CSVRGSSNTGELFF.

The chain employs TRBV2 and TRBJ2-1; the match to TRBD2 covers 9 bases. CDR3 size: 15 residues. Germline V lookup: CDR1 SNHLY, CDR2 FYNNEI. After removal of 1 base from V and 4 bases from J, the junction contained 2 bases not matched to a gene. The CDR3 spells CASSEGTSVYNEQFF. Here the CDR3 DNA reads TGTGCCAGCAGTGAAGGGACTAGCGTATACAATGAGCAGTTCTTC.

This chain links TRBV20-1 with TRBJ2-7; D may match TRBD1 or TRBD2 (5 bases each). The ends were cut back, 6 bases at V and 9 bases at J, with 18 bases in the middle. In germline, CDR1 is DFQATT, CDR2 SNEGSKA (reference sequence). The CDR3 loop spans 12 amino acids. CDR3 coding DNA: TGCAGTGCCGGGGCCCTACTATTAGCGCAGTACTTC. This translates into CSAGALLLAQYF.

The V gene is TRBV25-1, the J gene TRBJ2-3; weak D call: TRBD2 (6 bases). The CDR3 covers 15 residues. CDR1 and CDR2 (germline): MGHDK, SYGVNS. Trimming cost V 5 bases and J 2 bases, with 14 bases left between them. The chain's CDR3 is CASSSGSGLTDTQYF. DNA of the CDR3: TGTGCCAGCAGTTCGGGCAGCGGGCTCACAGATACGCAGTATTTT.

V gene TRBV7-3 combines with J gene TRBJ2-7, with 8 bases aligning to TRBD1. Germline V lookup: CDR1 SGHTA, CDR2 FQGTGA. This CDR3 is 15 amino acids long. Germline trimming cut 2 bases from V and 6 bases from J; bases unmatched to any gene: 9. CDR3 in DNA: TGTGCCAGCAGCTTAGGGACCGGACAGGGCACCGAGCAGTACTTC. Protein: CASSLGTGQGTEQYF.

V is TRBV29-1 and J is TRBJ2-2; D gene uncertain. The CDR3 is made up of 13 amino acids. Germline V gene data show CDR1 as SQVTM and CDR2 as ANQGSEA. The V end was cut by 4 bases, the J end by 2 bases, with 8 bases between. The CDR3 loop is CSVAALNTGELFF. CDR3 bases: TGCAGCGTTGCAGCACTCAACACCGGGGAGCTGTTTTTT.

The chain uses TRBV2 and TRBJ2-1, with D perhaps TRBD1 (5 bases). Trimming pared 3 bases from V and 6 bases from J, leaving 15 bases between. This CDR3 is built from 15 residues. Per germline, CDR1 SNHLY and CDR2 FYNNEI. The CDR3 spells CASSEREDSLNEQFF. The DNA for the CDR3 is TGTGCCAGCAGTGAGAGAGAAGACAGTCTCAATGAGCAGTTCTTC.

The chain uses TRBV4-1 and TRBJ1-4, with D possibly TRBD1 on 5 matching bases. Germline CDR1 is MGHRA and CDR2 is YSYEKL. There are 16 residues in the CDR3. Trimming took off 0 bases at V and 4 bases at J, with 12 bases between the two ends. The CDR3 here is CASSQDSAGSNEKLFF. In DNA, the CDR3 is TGCGCCAGCAGCCAAGATTCGGCAGGGAGTAATGAAAAACTGTTTTTT.

The gene calls are TRBV11-1 and TRBJ2-7, with D unresolved. The CDR3 length is 12 residues. Trimming left V 5 bases short and J 5 bases short, with 10 bases between. Germline V gene lookup returns CDR1 SGHAT and CDR2 FQDESV (reference sequence). CDR3 loop: CASSPPMDEQYF. The CDR3 coding sequence is TGTGCCAGCAGCCCCCCTATGGACGAGCAGTACTTC.

The rearrangement joins TRBV5-6 to TRBJ1-2; D perhaps matches TRBD1 (5 bases). CDR3 length equals 15 residues. Trimming removed 5 bases at V and 7 bases at J, with 21 bases between. Germline CDR1 SGHDT, CDR2 YYEEEE. The DNA of the CDR3 is TGTGCCAGCAGGGGACGGAGCCGTCTTGTGGGTGGCTACACCTTC. The encoded protein is CASRGRSRLVGGYTF.

This clonotype appeared a few times. The chain recombines TRBV2 with TRBJ1-5, with no clear D. V lost 3 bases to trimming and J lost 0 bases, with 6 bases between them. The CDR3 totals 14 residues. Looked up from germline, CDR1 is SNHLY and CDR2 is FYNNEI. CDR3 protein: CASSDKGSNQPQHF. Here the CDR3 DNA reads TGTGCCAGCAGTGATAAGGGTAGCAATCAGCCCCAGCATTTT.

V usage is TRBV13 and J usage is TRBJ2-5; D unclear. Germline V lookup: CDR1 PRHDT, CDR2 FYEKMQ (reference sequence). With 5 bases removed from V and 4 bases from J, the gap between germline ends came to 5 bases. The CDR3 extends over 11 amino acids. The CDR3 loop is CASSARETQYF. CDR3 nucleotides: TGTGCCAGCAGCGCTAGAGAGACCCAGTACTTC.

In its sample, this clonotype was seen once. The chain joins TRBV5-4 to TRBJ2-3; the D gene is possibly TRBD2 (6 bases). This CDR3 contains 15 residues. Germline CDR1 is SGHNT and CDR2 is YYREEE (reference sequence). With 1 base removed from V and 3 bases from J, the gap between germline ends came to 12 bases. The DNA for the CDR3 is TGTGCCAGCAGCTTGAAACGGGAGAGTACAGATACGCAGTATTTT. The encoded protein is CASSLKRESTDTQYF.

V and J are TRBV3-1 and TRBJ1-2, with TRBD1 matching over 7 bases. CDR1 and CDR2 (germline): LGHDT, YNNKEL (reference sequence). The CDR3 runs to 16 residues. J lost 6 bases, V lost 3 bases, and 13 bases had no gene match. This CDR3 is CASSQDSPTGVNGYTF. The CDR3, as DNA: TGTGCCAGCAGCCAGGATTCCCCTACAGGGGTCAATGGCTACACCTTC.

The chain has TRBV30 and TRBJ2-1; D gene ambiguous. V shed 3 bases and J shed 2 bases, with 8 bases lying between them. Germline V lookup: CDR1 GTSNPN, CDR2 SVGIG (reference sequence). The CDR3 runs 13 residues. The CDR3 loop is CAWRQRAYNEQFF. For the CDR3, the DNA is TGTGCCTGGAGACAAAGGGCCTACAATGAGCAGTTCTTC.

This chain joins TRBV7-6 and TRBJ2-3; unclear D gene. The V gene's germline CDR1 is SGHVS and CDR2 FNYEAQ. The CDR3 totals 17 residues. V dropped 0 bases and J dropped 2 bases, with 15 bases sitting between them. CDR3: CASSLALRSGVTDTQYF. CDR3 coding DNA: TGTGCCAGCAGCTTAGCGTTAAGGTCCGGCGTCACAGATACGCAGTATTTT.

The chain is built from TRBV19 and TRBJ2-1; 7 nucleotides match TRBD1. This CDR3 has 12 amino acids. In germline, CDR1 is LNHDA, CDR2 SQIVND (reference sequence). V was pared by 5 bases and J by 6 bases, with 1 base of the junction left unmatched. CDR3 amino acids: CASSDRANEQFF. The DNA for the CDR3 is TGTGCCAGTAGTGACAGGGCCAATGAGCAGTTCTTC.

The J gene is TRBJ1-3, the V gene TRBV10-3, with 7 bases that match TRBD1. V was clipped by 11 bases and J by 0 bases; unmatched bases: 7. CDR3 size: 14 residues. Germline CDR1 is ENHRY and CDR2 is SYGVKD. The CDR3 sequence is CASGQPSSGNTIYF. The CDR3 DNA reads TGTGCCTCGGGACAGCCGAGCTCTGGAAACACCATATATTTT.